This TCR beta chain was found in a study of OX40 agonist ivuxolimab in advanced cancers. Study-level background: Ivuxolimab was a fully human IgG2 agonistic monoclonal antibody targeting the costimulatory receptor OX40 (CD134). Intravenous ivuxolimab was administered to patients every 2 weeks at six dose levels: 0.01, 0.1, 0.3, 1.5, 3 and 10 mg/kg. Of the roughly 50 dose-escalation patients, hepatocellular carcinoma was present in approximately 20, melanoma in around 15, renal cell carcinoma in 9 and head and neck cancer in 9. In the dose-escalation cohort, 75% to 90% of patients were male, and the mean age was approximately 60 years with a range of 23 to 79. Prior anti-PD-1, anti-PD-L1 or anti-CTLA-4 therapy was permitted, and approximately 39% of dose-escalation patients had received checkpoint inhibitors. Three dose-escalation patients achieved partial responses, one with hepatocellular carcinoma and two with cutaneous melanoma. The point of sequencing TCRbeta in the periphery was to test whether ivuxolimab changed TCR sequence diversity and drove clonal T-cell expansion. The monotherapy dose-escalation portion (N ≈ 57 patients) of the phase I ivuxolimab trial is reported in the paper. Broad study findings and their caveats: Low levels of normalized T-cell clonal expansion were also shown by some nonresponding patients. Which antigens the clonally expanded peripheral T cells were specific for was not determined. After ivuxolimab, CD8+ T cells had more expanded clones than CD4+ T cells on average. In the 0.1-3.0 mg/kg groups, partial responders were among the patients with the lowest normalized peripheral clonal expansion, particularly in CD8+ T cells. At doses of 0.1 to 3.0 mg/kg, clonal expansion of both CD4+ and CD8+ T cells in blood was seen between baseline and week 6.

Genomic DNA was isolated from the sorted cells so that the TCRbeta CDR3 region could be sequenced. The immunoSEQ Assay was used for sequencing of TCRbeta CDR3 regions. TCRdb stores this immuneACCESS table with in-frame sequences only. Part of the clones is absent; in the studies checked, under half of the shortfall reflects unresolved V genes, and no reason is known for the rest. Present in this sample are about 76,000 clones, around four fifths of which were seen just once. The ten largest account for around 2% of the sample. The trial excluded patients who had a history of autoimmune disease or were on systemic immunosuppression. Peripheral blood for TCR sequencing was collected from all dose cohorts at baseline, on cycle 4 day 1, and on cycle 7 day 1. Samples came from an open-label, multicenter, first-in-human phase I dose-escalation trial of ivuxolimab. Adults with locally advanced or metastatic melanoma, renal cell carcinoma, hepatocellular carcinoma or head and neck squamous cell carcinoma were enrolled in the trial. CD4+ and CD8+ T cells were sorted separately from peripheral blood before TCR sequencing.

A remark on this clone: Its cognate antigen has yet to be identified. Base qualities are not at hand, and no much larger clone is one base apart.

CDR1 and CDR2 are read off the germline V gene as LGHNA and YSLEER. At the junction V is shortened by 0 bases and J by 7 bases; bases outside the gene matches: 14. The CDR3 numbers 18 residues from cysteine through phenylalanine. Left in the record is the CDR3 DNA by itself, 54 bases read in frame from the first base. The source material was CD4+ or CD8+ T cells sorted from blood, sampled in a trial of the OX40 agonist ivuxolimab. Here the chain combines TRBV4-3 and TRBJ2-1; 8 of the junction bases match TRBD2. The receptor's source is an adult with an advanced solid tumor such as melanoma, head and neck, liver or kidney cancer. The nucleotide sequence is given as TGCGCCAGCAGCCAAGATAGATTGGGGACTAGTTATCGGAATGAGCAGTTCTTC. This sequence encodes CASSQDRLGTSYRNEQFF.